The rows below give T cell receptor beta chains drawn from one sample of a study of long-term antiretroviral therapy in people with HIV. This table comes from immunoSEQ multiplex PCR, and its TCRdb copy is limited to in-frame clones, with some not included. The data contain around 20,000 clones, approximately 84% of them singletons. This sample comprised unsorted PBMCs, obtained about 5.7 years after starting antiretroviral therapy. These receptor sequences come from a man aged 25 to 40 with HIV. Both conserved end residues are part of each CDR3. A D gene is named only where the DNA matches it firmly. Clone size, where shown, is once, few, many, or a class for clones that have expanded.

d_call,v_call,clone_size,j_call,cdr3_nt,cdr3_aa
NA,TRBV5-6,NA,TRBJ1-5,TGTGCCAGCAGCTTGCTCAGAAATAGCAATCAGCCCCAGCATTTT,CASSLLRNSNQPQHF
TRBD1,TRBV9,NA,TRBJ2-1,TGTGCCAGCAGCGTAGGGAGACAGGGCCACAATGAGCAGTTCTTC,CASSVGRQGHNEQFF
NA,TRBV29-1,few,TRBJ1-2,TGCAGCGTTGAAGTTTGGACTGAGAACTATGGCTACACCTTC,CSVEVWTENYGYTF
TRBD1,TRBV30,NA,TRBJ1-1,TGTGCCTGGAGTGTAGGCCAGGGGGGCACTGAAGCTTTCTTT,CAWSVGQGGTEAFF
NA,TRBV7-3,NA,TRBJ1-1,TGTGCCAGCAGCGCGCCGCCAGGGCACACTGAAGCTTTCTTT,CASSAPPGHTEAFF
NA,TRBV5-4,NA,TRBJ2-5,TGTGCCAGCAGCAAGGGGGACACTGAAGAGACCCAGTACTTC,CASSKGDTEETQYF
NA,TRBV7-2,NA,TRBJ1-4,TGTGCCAGCAGCTTAGTTGGGCGGGGACTGAATGAAAAACTGTTTTTT,CASSLVGRGLNEKLFF
NA,TRBV6-5,NA,TRBJ1-1,TGTGCCAGCAGTTACCTGGGGGACACTGAAGCTTTCTTT,CASSYLGDTEAFF
TRBD1,TRBV9,NA,TRBJ2-7,TGTGCCAGCAGCGTCTGGGGGACAGGTTCCTACGAGCAGTACTTC,CASSVWGTGSYEQYF
NA,TRBV19,NA,TRBJ2-2,TGTGCCAGAGGGGTTATATTGGGGCTAGCAGAGAACACCGGGGAGCTGTTTTTT,CARGVILGLAENTGELFF
NA,TRBV19,NA,TRBJ2-7,TGTGCCAGTAGTATTGGGCCGACCGCATCCTACGAGCAGTACTTC,CASSIGPTASYEQYF
TRBD1,TRBV7-9,few,TRBJ2-7,TGTGCCAGCAGCTTCGATGGGGACAGGGGTTACGAGCAGTACTTC,CASSFDGDRGYEQYF
TRBD2,TRBV5-8,NA,TRBJ2-3,TGTGCCAGCAGCTCTCTCTATAGCGGGGGGGCCTGGGGCACAGATACGCAGTATTTT,CASSSLYSGGAWGTDTQYF
NA,TRBV4-3,once,TRBJ1-3,TGCGCCAGCAGCCAAGTCCAGGGGACCTCTGGAAACACCATATATTTT,CASSQVQGTSGNTIYF
NA,TRBV2,few,TRBJ2-2,TGTGCCAGCAGGGGGGACATCGCAGGGGAGCTGTTTTTT,CASRGDIAGELFF
TRBD1,TRBV7-3,NA,TRBJ1-2,TGTGCCAGCAGCCTCCAACGGGGGGACAGGGCCTATGGCTACACCTTC,CASSLQRGDRAYGYTF
TRBD1,TRBV28,NA,TRBJ2-2,TGTGCCAGCACTTACCTAAACCCAAGTCCACGGGACAGCGAAACCGGGGAGCTGTTTTTT,CASTYLNPSPRDSETGELFF
TRBD2,TRBV27,NA,TRBJ2-3,TGTGCCAGCAGTACTATAGCGGGATATTACACAGATACGCAGTATTTT,CASSTIAGYYTDTQYF
NA,TRBV6-6,NA,TRBJ1-1,TGTGCCAGCAGCACATACGGGGGAAGAGAAGCTTTCTTT,CASSTYGGREAFF
NA,TRBV4-3,NA,TRBJ1-5,TGCGCCAGCAGCCAAGATATGCGGGGCGGCAATCAGCCCCAGCATTTT,CASSQDMRGGNQPQHF
NA,TRBV21-1,NA,TRBJ1-1,TGTGCCAGCAGCAAACAACAGAACACTGAAGCTTTCTTT,CASSKQQNTEAFF
NA,TRBV18,NA,TRBJ2-1,TGTGCCAGCTCACCGGGGGAAACGTATGAGCAGTTCTTC,CASSPGETYEQFF
NA,TRBV7-9,NA,TRBJ1-3,TGTGCCAGCAGCTTAGGGGGTTGGGACACCATATATTTT,CASSLGGWDTIYF
TRBD1,TRBV7-9,NA,TRBJ1-6,TGTGCCAGCAGCCCACCGGGACAGGGAAATTCACCCCTCCACTTT,CASSPPGQGNSPLHF
NA,TRBV7-6,NA,TRBJ1-1,TGTGCCAGCAGCCCTGGGGGGGTGGGGACTGAAGCTTTCTTT,CASSPGGVGTEAFF
NA,TRBV5-6,once,TRBJ2-3,TGTGCCAGCAGACGAGTAGCCGGATCCCCCTTAAGACAGTATTTT,CASRRVAGSPLRQYF
NA,TRBV11-1,NA,TRBJ1-1,TGTGCCAGCAGCGGCAGGGCAAAGAACACTGAAGCTTTCTTT,CASSGRAKNTEAFF
NA,TRBV2,NA,TRBJ2-7,TGTGCCAGCAGTGAAGGTAGGGTCGCGGCTGCCTACGAGCAGTACTTC,CASSEGRVAAAYEQYF
TRBD2,TRBV4-1,NA,TRBJ2-5,TGCGCCAGCAGCCCTGGGACTAGCGTGGGGATGGGCCAAGAGACCCAGTACTTC,CASSPGTSVGMGQETQYF
NA,TRBV6-1,NA,TRBJ1-3,TGTGCCAGCAGTGAAGTGACCCTATCTGGAAACACCATATATTTT,CASSEVTLSGNTIYF
NA,TRBV5-6,NA,TRBJ2-3,TGTGCCACGGGACTTTCGAGCACAGATACGCAGTATTTT,CATGLSSTDTQYF
TRBD2,TRBV25-1,NA,TRBJ2-7,TGTGCCAGCAGTGAGCCGGGCAGCGGGAGTACGTCCGAGCAGTACTTC,CASSEPGSGSTSEQYF
NA,TRBV5-1,NA,TRBJ1-6,TGCGCCAGCAGCTTGGAACCTCCAGGCGTTGGGGTTAATTCACCCCTCCACTTT,CASSLEPPGVGVNSPLHF
TRBD2,TRBV9,few,TRBJ2-2,TGTGCCAGCAGCGCCTCTACTAGCGGGAACACCGGGGAGCTGTTTTTT,CASSASTSGNTGELFF
NA,TRBV27,NA,TRBJ1-2,TGTGCCAGCAGTGACAACTATGGCTACACCTTC,CASSDNYGYTF
TRBD2,TRBV19,NA,TRBJ2-1,TGTGCCAGTAGTATAGGGGGGCTAGCGGGAGTCGATGAGCAGTTCTTC,CASSIGGLAGVDEQFF
NA,TRBV5-8,NA,TRBJ2-3,TGTGCCAGCAGCTTGGGGGCTAGCCGACGCACAGATACGCAGTATTTT,CASSLGASRRTDTQYF
NA,TRBV13,NA,TRBJ2-7,TGTGCCAGCAGCTCCGGACTAACAAACGAGCAGTACTTC,CASSSGLTNEQYF
NA,TRBV18,NA,TRBJ2-7,TGTGCCAGCTCGGATAGCGGAACACATCCCTACGAGCAGTACTTC,CASSDSGTHPYEQYF
TRBD2,TRBV19,NA,TRBJ2-1,TGTGCCAGTAGTATTCTGCTAGCGGGGGGGAGGAGCTCCTACAATGAGCAGTTCTTC,CASSILLAGGRSSYNEQFF
NA,TRBV19,NA,TRBJ2-1,TGTGCCAGTAGTCGGTGGGGTAGCGGTTACAATGAGCAGTTCTTC,CASSRWGSGYNEQFF
TRBD1,TRBV27,NA,TRBJ1-2,TGTGCCAGCAGTCCGGGACAGGGGGCTTTCTATGGCTACACCTTC,CASSPGQGAFYGYTF
NA,TRBV4-3,NA,TRBJ2-7,TGCGCCAGCAGCCAGTCGGAGGGAGGAGAAAACGAGCAGTACTTC,CASSQSEGGENEQYF
NA,TRBV7-2,NA,TRBJ2-7,TGTGCCAGCAGCGCACGCGGGACTGGAGCCTACGAGCAGTACTTC,CASSARGTGAYEQYF
TRBD2,TRBV6-5,NA,TRBJ2-3,TGTGCCAGCAGTTACTCTAGCGGGGTGGGGGATACGCAGTATTTT,CASSYSSGVGDTQYF
NA,TRBV7-3,once,TRBJ1-1,TGTGCCAGCAGTATCCAGGGTATCACTGAAGCTTTCTTT,CASSIQGITEAFF
NA,TRBV19,few,TRBJ2-7,TGTGCCAGTAGTATCGGCTCGCACTCCTACGAGCAGTACTTC,CASSIGSHSYEQYF
NA,TRBV27,NA,TRBJ2-1,TGTGCCAGCAGTTTATCGGGGGGGCGCATCTACAATGAGCAGTTCTTC,CASSLSGGRIYNEQFF
NA,TRBV7-2,NA,TRBJ1-5,TGTGCCAGCAGCTTTTCAGGGTATAACAATCAGCCCCAGCATTTT,CASSFSGYNNQPQHF
TRBD1,TRBV10-3,NA,TRBJ1-1,TGTGCCATCAGTTTGGGACAGGGGGACACTGAAGCTTTCTTT,CAISLGQGDTEAFF
NA,TRBV4-2,NA,TRBJ2-2,TGTGCCAGCAGCCCTGGGCCTAACACCGGGGAGCTGTTTTTT,CASSPGPNTGELFF